The TCR beta chain under discussion was sequenced for a study of OX40 agonist ivuxolimab in advanced cancers. Study-level information: Ivuxolimab, an agonist antibody against OX40 (CD134), was given to patients. Study-level results: Doses of 0.1 to 3.0 mg/kg were accompanied by clonal expansion of CD4+ and CD8+ blood T cells by week 6.

Exclusion applied to patients with autoimmune disease history or systemic immunosuppression. At baseline, cycle 4 day 1, and cycle 7 day 1, blood was sampled. Notes on this clone: The antigen remains undetermined.

Assay used: immunoSEQ multiplex PCR; TCRdb lists only in-frame clones, some missing. The sample carries 63,000 or so clones, about 86% recorded once. V trimming: 3 bases; J trimming: 4 bases; junction bases outside the gene matches: 4. The V gene's germline CDR1 is MNHNY and CDR2 SVGAGI (reference sequence). The CDR3 is 14 amino acids. This rearrangement joins TRBV6-6 to TRBJ2-7, with TRBD2 matching 9 bases. The receptor comes from an adult with an advanced solid tumor such as melanoma, head and neck, liver or kidney cancer. Specimen: CD4+ or CD8+ T cells sorted from blood, collected in a trial of the OX40 agonist ivuxolimab. The CDR3 loop is CASSYVTSGYEQYF. The CDR3 nucleotides are TGTGCCAGCAGTTATGTGACTAGCGGTTACGAGCAGTACTTC.